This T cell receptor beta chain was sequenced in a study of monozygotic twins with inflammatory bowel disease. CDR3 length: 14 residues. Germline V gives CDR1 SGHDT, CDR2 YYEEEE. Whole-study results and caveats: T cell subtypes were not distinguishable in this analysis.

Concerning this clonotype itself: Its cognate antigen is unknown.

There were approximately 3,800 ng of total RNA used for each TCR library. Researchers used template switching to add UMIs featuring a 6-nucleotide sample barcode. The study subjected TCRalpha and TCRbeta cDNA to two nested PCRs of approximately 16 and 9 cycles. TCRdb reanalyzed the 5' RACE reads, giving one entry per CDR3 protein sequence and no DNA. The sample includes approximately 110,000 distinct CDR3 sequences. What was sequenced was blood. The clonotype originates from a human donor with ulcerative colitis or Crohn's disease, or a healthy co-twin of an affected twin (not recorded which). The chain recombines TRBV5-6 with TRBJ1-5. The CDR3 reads CASSLARSSQPQHF.